This TCR beta chain was identified during a study of shared clonotypes between healthy human individuals. The V gene's germline CDR1 is MDHEN and CDR2 SYDVKM. Trimming left V 3 bases short and J 3 bases short, with 15 bases between. The CDR3 consists of 16 residues. There are a few counts of this clone. Assay used: immunoSEQ multiplex PCR; TCRdb lists only in-frame clones, some missing. The table records under 130,000 clones, less than 80% of them present only once. HIV-negative, healthy adults without recent acute infections or vaccinations were the donors. The study drew all its donors from Caucasian adults living in Nashville, Tennessee. CD8 memory was a combination of CD45RO+ cells and CCR7-negative CD45RA+ TemRA cells.

Specimen: memory CD8+ T cells sorted from blood. The subset denotes: CD45RO+ cells pooled with CCR7-negative TemRA cells. The genes are TRBV28 and TRBJ2-1; D may be TRBD2 (5 bases). The sequence derives from a woman aged 25 to 45 in good health. In DNA form, the CDR3 reads TGTGCCAGCAGTTTTGAAGCTAGCAACCTCTACAATGAGCAGTTCTTC. Translated: CASSFEASNLYNEQFF.